These T cell receptor beta chains were read from a single sample in a study of CD8 T cells in Susac syndrome. One entry per CDR3 protein results from TCRdb running MiXCR on the immunoSEQ multiplex PCR reads. The table has about 200,000 distinct CDR3 sequences, over 90% seen once. Source material: CD4+ T cells from PBMCs. These TCRs come from a human donor with multiple sclerosis. Each CDR3 is given with its conserved first and last residue. The order of the fields is J gene, clone size, D gene, V gene, CDR3 DNA, CDR3 protein. The D gene is left open where the match is weak. A clone size is listed for some rows: how often the clone was seen (once, few, many), or a class if it is expanded.

J gene: TRBJ2-7; clone size: -; D gene: -; V gene: TRBV7-9; CDR3 DNA: TGTGCCAGCAGCTTAAGAACCGTTCAATACGAGCAGTACTTC; CDR3 protein: CASSLRTVQYEQYF
J gene: TRBJ2-5; clone size: -; D gene: -; V gene: TRBV29-1; CDR3 DNA: TGCAGCGTTGCGCGAGTTATGTGGGGACAAGAGACCCAGTACTTC; CDR3 protein: CSVARVMWGQETQYF
J gene: TRBJ2-2; clone size: -; D gene: TRBD1; V gene: TRBV18; CDR3 DNA: TGTGCCAGCTCACCCCTACTGTTCCGGGACAGCACCGGGGAGCTGTTTTTT; CDR3 protein: CASSPLLFRDSTGELFF
J gene: TRBJ2-7; clone size: -; D gene: -; V gene: TRBV7-9; CDR3 DNA: TGTGCCAGCAGCGCAGACTGGCCCGGCGAGCAGTACTTC; CDR3 protein: CASSADWPGEQYF
J gene: TRBJ2-1; clone size: once; D gene: -; V gene: TRBV20-1; CDR3 DNA: TGCAGTGCTAGACGGGCTAGTCGGGTCTACAATGAGCAGTTCTTC; CDR3 protein: CSARRASRVYNEQFF
J gene: TRBJ2-3; clone size: -; D gene: -; V gene: TRBV25-1; CDR3 DNA: TGTGCCAGCAGTGCCTTATCCACAGATACGCAGTATTTT; CDR3 protein: CASSALSTDTQYF
J gene: TRBJ2-4; clone size: -; D gene: -; V gene: TRBV30; CDR3 DNA: TGTGCCTGGAGTCCGAGGGGGATTCAGTACTTC; CDR3 protein: CAWSPRGIQYF
J gene: TRBJ2-1; clone size: -; D gene: -; V gene: TRBV4-1; CDR3 DNA: TGCGCCAGCAGCCTGGGGCAGGTGGGGAATGAGCAGTTCTTC; CDR3 protein: CASSLGQVGNEQFF
J gene: TRBJ2-7; clone size: -; D gene: -; V gene: TRBV29-1; CDR3 DNA: TGCAGCGTTGGGGACTACGAGCAGTACTTC; CDR3 protein: CSVGDYEQYF
J gene: TRBJ1-5; clone size: once; D gene: TRBD1; V gene: TRBV30; CDR3 DNA: TGTGCCTGGGACAGGGGCGCCAATCAGCCCCAGCATTTT; CDR3 protein: CAWDRGANQPQHF
J gene: TRBJ2-2; clone size: -; D gene: -; V gene: TRBV3-1; CDR3 DNA: TGTGCCAGCAGCCTTCTCCGGGACACAACTGGGGAGCTGTTTTTT; CDR3 protein: CASSLLRDTTGELFF
J gene: TRBJ1-5; clone size: -; D gene: TRBD1; V gene: TRBV30; CDR3 DNA: TGTGCCTGGAGTGTAACAGGGGATCAGCCCCAGCATTTT; CDR3 protein: CAWSVTGDQPQHF
J gene: TRBJ2-7; clone size: -; D gene: TRBD1; V gene: TRBV4-1; CDR3 DNA: TGCGCCAGCAGCCAGGACAGGGTCTACGAGCAGTACTTC; CDR3 protein: CASSQDRVYEQYF
J gene: TRBJ1-2; clone size: -; D gene: -; V gene: TRBV20-1; CDR3 DNA: TGCAGTGCTAGAACCCCCACACCGTCAGACTATGGCTACACCTTC; CDR3 protein: CSARTPTPSDYGYTF
J gene: TRBJ2-1; clone size: -; D gene: TRBD2; V gene: TRBV12-3/TRBV12-4; CDR3 DNA: TGTGCCAGCACTCCCGGACTAGCGGGGTACAATGAGCAGTTCTTC; CDR3 protein: CASTPGLAGYNEQFF
J gene: TRBJ2-5; clone size: -; D gene: TRBD2; V gene: TRBV29-1; CDR3 DNA: TGCAGCGTTGACGGACTAGCGGGGGGAGAGACCCAGTACTTC; CDR3 protein: CSVDGLAGGETQYF
J gene: TRBJ2-6; clone size: -; D gene: -; V gene: TRBV6-5; CDR3 DNA: TGTGCCAGCAGTTACGATGTGTCTGGGGCCAACGTCCTGACTTTC; CDR3 protein: CASSYDVSGANVLTF
J gene: TRBJ1-3; clone size: -; D gene: -; V gene: TRBV3-1; CDR3 DNA: TGTGCCAGCAGCCTGGACAGTACTGGAAACACCATATATTTT; CDR3 protein: CASSLDSTGNTIYF